The entry that follows covers one TCR beta chain sequence. This CDR3 comprises 14 residues. Germline V gene sequence: CDR1 SQVTM, CDR2 ANQGSEA. With 4 bases removed from V and 2 bases from J, the gap between germline ends came to 14 bases. Under the authors' procedure: Estimation of nucleated cell counts relied on the amplification of reference gene primers. The repertoire was sequenced with immunoSEQ multiplex PCR; TCRdb's copy has only in-frame clones and lacks some. V, J and clone size derive from that table, while D and trimming were established from the DNA sequence. The sample has 150,000 to 200,000 clones, approximately 88% seen once. The data derive from a study of blood T cell repertoires in COVID-19. Overall study: The United States, Italy and Spain provided the acute and convalescent COVID-19 samples. The analysed material was cDNA or gDNA that came from T cells, B-cell-depleted T cells, or PBMCs.

The chain carries TRBV29-1 and TRBJ2-5; TRBD1 might be the D (7 bases). The TCR was taken from a woman aged 25 to 39 with acute or convalescent COVID-19. The sample taken for sequencing was peripheral blood. CDR3 bases: TGCAGCGTTGGGGTGACAGGGAGGCAAGAGACCCAGTACTTC. Amino acids: CSVGVTGRQETQYF.